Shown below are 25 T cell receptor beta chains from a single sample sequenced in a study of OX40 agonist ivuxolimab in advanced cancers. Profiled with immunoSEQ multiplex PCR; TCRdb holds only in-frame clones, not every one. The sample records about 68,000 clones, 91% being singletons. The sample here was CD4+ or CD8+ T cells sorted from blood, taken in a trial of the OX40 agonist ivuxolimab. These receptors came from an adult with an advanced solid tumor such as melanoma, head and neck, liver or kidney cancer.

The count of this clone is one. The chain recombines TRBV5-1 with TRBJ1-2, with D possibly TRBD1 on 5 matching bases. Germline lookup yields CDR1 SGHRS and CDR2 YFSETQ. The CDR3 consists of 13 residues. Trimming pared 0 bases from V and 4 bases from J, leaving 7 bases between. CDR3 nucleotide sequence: TGCGCCAGCAGCTTGGAAGGGGCCTATGGCTACACCTTC. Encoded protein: CASSLEGAYGYTF.

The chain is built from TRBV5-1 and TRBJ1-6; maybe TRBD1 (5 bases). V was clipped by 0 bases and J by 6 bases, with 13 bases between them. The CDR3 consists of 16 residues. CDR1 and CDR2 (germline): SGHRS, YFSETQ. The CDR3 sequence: CASSLAAGNSNSPLHF. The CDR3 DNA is TGCGCCAGCAGCTTGGCGGCAGGGAACTCTAATTCACCCCTCCACTTT.

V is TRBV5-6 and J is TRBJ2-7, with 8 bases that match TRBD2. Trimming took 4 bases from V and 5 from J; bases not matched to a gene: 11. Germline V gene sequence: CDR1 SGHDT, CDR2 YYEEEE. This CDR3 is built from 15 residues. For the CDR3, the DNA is TGTGCCAGCAGCACCGGAGCGGGAGACACCCACGAGCAGTACTTC. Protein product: CASSTGAGDTHEQYF. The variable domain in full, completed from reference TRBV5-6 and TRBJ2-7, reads DAGVTQSPTHLIKTRGQQVTLRCSPKSGHDTVSWYQQALGQGPQFIFQYYEEEERQRGNFPDRFSGHQFPNYSSELNVNALLLGDSALYLCASSTGAGDTHEQYFGPGTRLTVT.

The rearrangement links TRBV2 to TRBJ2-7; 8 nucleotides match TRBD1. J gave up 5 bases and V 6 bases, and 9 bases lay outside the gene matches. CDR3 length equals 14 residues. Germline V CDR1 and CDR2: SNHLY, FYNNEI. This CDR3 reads CASRPRTGIDEQYF. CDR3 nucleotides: TGTGCCAGCAGACCACGGACAGGGATCGACGAGCAGTACTTC. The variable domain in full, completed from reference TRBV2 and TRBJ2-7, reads EPEVTQTPSHQVTQMGQEVILRCVPISNHLYFYWYRQILGQKVEFLVSFYNNEISEKSEIFDDQFSVERPDGSNFTLKIRSTKLEDSAMYFCASRPRTGIDEQYFGPGTRLTVT.

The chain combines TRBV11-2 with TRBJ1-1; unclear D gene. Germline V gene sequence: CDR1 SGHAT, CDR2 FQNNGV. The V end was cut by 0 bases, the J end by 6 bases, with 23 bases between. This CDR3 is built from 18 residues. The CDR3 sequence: CASSLDWRAGPNRAEAFF. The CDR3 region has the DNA TGTGCCAGCAGCTTAGATTGGAGGGCAGGTCCGAATAGGGCTGAAGCTTTCTTT.

The CDR3, as DNA: TGTGCCAGCAGTATTGACAGACCAAGCCCACAAGAGACCCAGTACTTC. Its translation: CASSIDRPSPQETQYF. The chain couples TRBV2 to TRBJ2-5; possibly TRBD1 for D (5 bases). Per the germline V gene, CDR1 is SNHLY and CDR2 is FYNNEI. The V end lost 5 bases, the J end lost 2 bases, and 18 bases lay between the germline ends. The CDR3 loop spans 16 amino acids.

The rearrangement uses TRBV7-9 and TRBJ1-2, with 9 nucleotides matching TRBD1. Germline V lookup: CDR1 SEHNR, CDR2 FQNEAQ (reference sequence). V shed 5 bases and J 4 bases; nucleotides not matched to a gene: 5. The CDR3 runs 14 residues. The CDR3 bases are TGTGCCAGCAGCGGTGGGACAGGGAGCTATGGCTACACCTTC. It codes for CASSGGTGSYGYTF. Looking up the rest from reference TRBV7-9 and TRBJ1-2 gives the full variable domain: DTGVSQNPRHKITKRGQNVTFRCDPISEHNRLYWYRQTLGQGPEFLTYFQNEAQLEKSRLLSDRFSAERPKGSFSTLEIQRTEQGDSAMYLCASSGGTGSYGYTFGSGTRLTVV.

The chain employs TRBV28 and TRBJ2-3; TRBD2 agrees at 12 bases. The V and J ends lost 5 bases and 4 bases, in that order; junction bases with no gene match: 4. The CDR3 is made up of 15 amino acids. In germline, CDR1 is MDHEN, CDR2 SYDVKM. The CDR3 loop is CASSQGLAGADTQYF. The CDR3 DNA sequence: TGTGCCAGCAGTCAGGGACTAGCGGGTGCAGATACGCAGTATTTT.

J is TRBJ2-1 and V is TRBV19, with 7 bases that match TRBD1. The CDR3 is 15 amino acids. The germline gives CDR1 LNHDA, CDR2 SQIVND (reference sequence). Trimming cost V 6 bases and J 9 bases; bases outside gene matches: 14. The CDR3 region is CASRMGQSDFGEQFF. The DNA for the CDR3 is TGTGCCAGTAGGATGGGACAGTCCGATTTCGGTGAGCAGTTCTTC. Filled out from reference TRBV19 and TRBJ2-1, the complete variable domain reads DGGITQSPKYLFRKEGQNVTLSCEQNLNHDAMYWYRQDPGQGLRLIYYSQIVNDFQKGDIAEGYSVSREKKESFPLTVTSAQKNPTAFYLCASRMGQSDFGEQFFGPGTRLTVL.

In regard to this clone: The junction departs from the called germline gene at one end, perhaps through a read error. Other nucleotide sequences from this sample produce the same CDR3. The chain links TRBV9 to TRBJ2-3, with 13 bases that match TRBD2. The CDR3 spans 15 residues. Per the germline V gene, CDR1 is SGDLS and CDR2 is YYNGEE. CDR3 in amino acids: CASSAPGLAGNTQYF. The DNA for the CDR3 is TGTGCCAGCAGCGCACCGGGACTAGCGGGGAATACACAGTATTTT.

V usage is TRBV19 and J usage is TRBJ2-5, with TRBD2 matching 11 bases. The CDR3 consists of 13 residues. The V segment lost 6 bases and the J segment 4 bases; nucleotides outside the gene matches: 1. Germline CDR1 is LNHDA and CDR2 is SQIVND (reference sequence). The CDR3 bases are TGTGCCAGTAGCGGACTAGCGGGAGAGACCCAGTACTTC. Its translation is CASSGLAGETQYF. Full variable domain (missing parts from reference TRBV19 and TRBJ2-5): DGGITQSPKYLFRKEGQNVTLSCEQNLNHDAMYWYRQDPGQGLRLIYYSQIVNDFQKGDIAEGYSVSREKKESFPLTVTSAQKNPTAFYLCASSGLAGETQYFGPGTRLLVL.

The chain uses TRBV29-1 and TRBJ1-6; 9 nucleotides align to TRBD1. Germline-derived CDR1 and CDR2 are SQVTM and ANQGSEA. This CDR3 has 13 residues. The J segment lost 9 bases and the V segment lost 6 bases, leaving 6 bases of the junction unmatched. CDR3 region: CSVRQGGGSPLHF. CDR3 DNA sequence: TGCAGCGTGCGACAGGGGGGTGGTTCACCCCTCCACTTT.

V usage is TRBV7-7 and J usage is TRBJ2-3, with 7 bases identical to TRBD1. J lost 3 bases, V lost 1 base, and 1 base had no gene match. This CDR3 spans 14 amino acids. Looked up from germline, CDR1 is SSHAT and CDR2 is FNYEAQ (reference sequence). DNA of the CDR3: TGTGCCAGCAGCTTAGGCAGGGGGACAGATACGCAGTATTTT. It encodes CASSLGRGTDTQYF.

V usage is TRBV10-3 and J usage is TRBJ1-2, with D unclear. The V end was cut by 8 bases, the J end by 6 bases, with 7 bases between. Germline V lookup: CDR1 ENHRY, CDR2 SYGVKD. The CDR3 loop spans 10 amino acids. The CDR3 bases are TGTGCCATCGGCGGGAATGGCTACACCTTC. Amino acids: CAIGGNGYTF.

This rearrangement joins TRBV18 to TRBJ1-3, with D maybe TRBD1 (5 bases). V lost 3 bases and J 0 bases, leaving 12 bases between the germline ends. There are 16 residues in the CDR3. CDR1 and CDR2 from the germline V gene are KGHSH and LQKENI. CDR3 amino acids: CASSPLSGGSGNTIYF. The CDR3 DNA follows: TGTGCCAGCTCACCCCTTTCGGGGGGCTCTGGAAACACCATATATTTT.

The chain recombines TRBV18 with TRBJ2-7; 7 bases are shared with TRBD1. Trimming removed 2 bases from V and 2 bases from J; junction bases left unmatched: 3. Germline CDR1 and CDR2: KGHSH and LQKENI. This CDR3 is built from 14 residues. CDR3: CASSPGDRPYEQYF. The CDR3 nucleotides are TGTGCCAGCTCACCAGGGGACAGACCCTACGAGCAGTACTTC.

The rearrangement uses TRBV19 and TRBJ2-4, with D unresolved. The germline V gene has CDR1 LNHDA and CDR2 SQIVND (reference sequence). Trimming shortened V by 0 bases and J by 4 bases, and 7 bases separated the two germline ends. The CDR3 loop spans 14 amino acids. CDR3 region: CASSIEGRKNIQYF. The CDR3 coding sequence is TGTGCCAGTAGTATAGAGGGCAGAAAAAACATTCAGTACTTC.

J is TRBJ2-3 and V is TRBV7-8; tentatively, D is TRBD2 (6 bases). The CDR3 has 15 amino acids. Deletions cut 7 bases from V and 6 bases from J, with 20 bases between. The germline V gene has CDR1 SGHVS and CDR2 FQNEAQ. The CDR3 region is CASNSRLGRPDTQYF. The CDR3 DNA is TGTGCCAGCAACTCCCGACTAGGGAGGCCGGATACGCAGTATTTT.

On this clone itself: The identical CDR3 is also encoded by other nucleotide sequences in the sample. The CDR3 DNA follows: TGCGCCAGCAGCTTGGCCGGGAGGGCAGATACGCAGTATTTT. Its protein is CASSLAGRADTQYF. This chain links TRBV5-1 with TRBJ2-3, with TRBD2 matching 8 bases. The CDR3 length is 14 residues. V shed 0 bases, J shed 4 bases, and the junction held 1 base outside the gene matches. CDR1 SGHRS and CDR2 YFSETQ come from the germline V gene. The full variable domain, completed using reference TRBV5-1 and TRBJ2-3, is KAGVTQTPRYLIKTRGQQVTLSCSPISGHRSVSWYQQTPGQGLQFLFEYFSETQRNKGNFPGRFSGRQFSNSRSEMNVSTLELGDSALYLCASSLAGRADTQYFGPGTRLTVL.

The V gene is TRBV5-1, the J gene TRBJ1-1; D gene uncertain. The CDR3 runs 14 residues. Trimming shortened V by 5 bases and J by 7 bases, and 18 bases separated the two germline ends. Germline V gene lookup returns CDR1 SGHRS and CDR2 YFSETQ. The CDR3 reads CASRPSQIQIEAFF. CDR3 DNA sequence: TGCGCCAGCAGACCGTCCCAAATACAGATTGAAGCTTTCTTT.

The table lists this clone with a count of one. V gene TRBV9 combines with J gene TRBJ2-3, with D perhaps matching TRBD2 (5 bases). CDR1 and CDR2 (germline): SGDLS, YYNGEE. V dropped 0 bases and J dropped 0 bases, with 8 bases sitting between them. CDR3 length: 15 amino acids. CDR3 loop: CASSVEKRSTDTQYF. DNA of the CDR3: TGTGCCAGCAGCGTAGAAAAGCGGAGCACAGATACGCAGTATTTT.

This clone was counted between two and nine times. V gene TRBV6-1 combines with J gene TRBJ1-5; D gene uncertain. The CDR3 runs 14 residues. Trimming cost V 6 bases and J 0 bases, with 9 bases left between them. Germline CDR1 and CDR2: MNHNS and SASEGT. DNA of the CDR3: TGTGCCAGCAGGATCGTTACTAGCAATCAGCCCCAGCATTTT. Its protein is CASRIVTSNQPQHF.

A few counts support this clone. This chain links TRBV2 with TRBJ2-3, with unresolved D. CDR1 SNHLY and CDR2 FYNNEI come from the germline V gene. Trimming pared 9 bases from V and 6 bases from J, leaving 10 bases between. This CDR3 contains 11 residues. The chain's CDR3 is CARSKGDTQYF. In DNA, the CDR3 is TGTGCCAGATCTAAAGGGGATACGCAGTATTTT.

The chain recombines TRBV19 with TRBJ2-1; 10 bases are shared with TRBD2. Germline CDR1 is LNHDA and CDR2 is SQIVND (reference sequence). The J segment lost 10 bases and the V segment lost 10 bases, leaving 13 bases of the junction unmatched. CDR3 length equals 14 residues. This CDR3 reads CATSKIAGGGEQFF. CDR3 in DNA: TGTGCCACCTCAAAAATAGCGGGAGGTGGGGAGCAGTTCTTC.

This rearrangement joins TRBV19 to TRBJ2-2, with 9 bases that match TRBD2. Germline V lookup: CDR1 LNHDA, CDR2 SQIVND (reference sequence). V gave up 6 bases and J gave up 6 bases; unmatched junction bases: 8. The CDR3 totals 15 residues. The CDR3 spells CASRAGGPLAGELFF. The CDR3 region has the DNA TGTGCCAGTAGAGCGGGAGGCCCCCTCGCCGGGGAGCTGTTTTTT.